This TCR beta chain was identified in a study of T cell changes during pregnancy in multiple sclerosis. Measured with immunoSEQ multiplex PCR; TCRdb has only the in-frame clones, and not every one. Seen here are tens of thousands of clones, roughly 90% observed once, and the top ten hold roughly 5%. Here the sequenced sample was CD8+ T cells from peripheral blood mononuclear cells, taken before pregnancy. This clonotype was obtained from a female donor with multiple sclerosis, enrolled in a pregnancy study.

CDR3: CASSFVTGTLTGYTF. The CDR3, as DNA: TGTGCCAGCAGCTTCGTAACAGGGACCCTTACTGGCTACACCTTC. The chain links TRBV5-6 to TRBJ1-2, with a weak D call TRBD1 (6 bases). The length of the CDR3 is 15 residues. V lost 2 bases and J lost 7, with 18 bases in between. Germline CDR1 SGHDT, CDR2 YYEEEE.